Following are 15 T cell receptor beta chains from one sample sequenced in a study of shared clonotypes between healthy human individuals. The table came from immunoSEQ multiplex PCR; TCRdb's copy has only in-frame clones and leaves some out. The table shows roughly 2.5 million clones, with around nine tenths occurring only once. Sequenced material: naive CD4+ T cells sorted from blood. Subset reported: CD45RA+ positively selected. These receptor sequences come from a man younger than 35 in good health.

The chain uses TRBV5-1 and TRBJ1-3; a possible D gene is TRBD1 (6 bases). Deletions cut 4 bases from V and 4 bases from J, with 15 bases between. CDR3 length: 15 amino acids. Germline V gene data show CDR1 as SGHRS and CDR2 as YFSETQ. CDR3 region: CASSPPTGFGNTIYF. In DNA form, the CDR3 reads TGCGCCAGCAGCCCCCCAACAGGGTTCGGAAACACCATATATTTT.

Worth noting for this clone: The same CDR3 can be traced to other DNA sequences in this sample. The CDR3 nucleotides are TGCGCCAGCAGCTTGACAGGGGGCGACACCGGGGAGCTGTTTTTT. Translation: CASSLTGGDTGELFF. The V call is TRBV5-1, the J call TRBJ2-2; TRBD1 matches 9 bases. Germline-derived CDR1 and CDR2 are SGHRS and YFSETQ. V trimming: 1 base; J trimming: 3 bases; junction bases outside the gene matches: 1. This CDR3 contains 15 residues. The full variable domain, with the rest looked up from reference TRBV5-1 and TRBJ2-2, is KAGVTQTPRYLIKTRGQQVTLSCSPISGHRSVSWYQQTPGQGLQFLFEYFSETQRNKGNFPGRFSGRQFSNSRSEMNVSTLELGDSALYLCASSLTGGDTGELFFGEGSRLTVL.

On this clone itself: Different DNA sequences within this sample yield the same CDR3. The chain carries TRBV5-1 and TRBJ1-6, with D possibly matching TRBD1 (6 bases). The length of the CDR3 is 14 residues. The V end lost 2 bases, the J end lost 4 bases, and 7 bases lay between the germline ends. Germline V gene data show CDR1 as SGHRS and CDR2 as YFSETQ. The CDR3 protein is CASSLGGYNSPLHF. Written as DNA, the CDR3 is TGCGCCAGCAGCTTAGGGGGGTATAATTCACCCCTCCACTTT.

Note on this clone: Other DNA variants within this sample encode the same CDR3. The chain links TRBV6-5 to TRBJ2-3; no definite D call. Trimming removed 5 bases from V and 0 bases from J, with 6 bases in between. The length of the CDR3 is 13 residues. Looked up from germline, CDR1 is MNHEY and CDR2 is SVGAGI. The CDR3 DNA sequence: TGTGCCAGCAGTAGGCGGAGCACAGATACGCAGTATTTT. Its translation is CASSRRSTDTQYF.

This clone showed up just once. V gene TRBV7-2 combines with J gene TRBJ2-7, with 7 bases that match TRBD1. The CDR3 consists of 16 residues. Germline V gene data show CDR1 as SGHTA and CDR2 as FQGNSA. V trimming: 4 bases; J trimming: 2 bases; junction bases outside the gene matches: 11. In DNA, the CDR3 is TGTGCCAGCAGCTCCAGGGGACAGCTGGGGGCCTACGAGCAGTACTTC. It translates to CASSSRGQLGAYEQYF. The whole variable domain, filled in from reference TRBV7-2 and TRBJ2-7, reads GAGVSQSPSNKVTEKGKDVELRCDPISGHTALYWYRQSLGQGLEFLIYFQGNSAPDKSGLPSDRFSAERTGGSVSTLTIQRTQQEDSAVYLCASSSRGQLGAYEQYFGPGTRLTVT.

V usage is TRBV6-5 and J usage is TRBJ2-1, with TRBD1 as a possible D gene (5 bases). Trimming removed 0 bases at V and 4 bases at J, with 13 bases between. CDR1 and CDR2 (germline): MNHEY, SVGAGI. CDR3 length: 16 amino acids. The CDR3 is CASSYSRWTSYNEQFF. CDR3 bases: TGTGCCAGCAGTTACTCTCGGTGGACATCTTACAATGAGCAGTTCTTC.

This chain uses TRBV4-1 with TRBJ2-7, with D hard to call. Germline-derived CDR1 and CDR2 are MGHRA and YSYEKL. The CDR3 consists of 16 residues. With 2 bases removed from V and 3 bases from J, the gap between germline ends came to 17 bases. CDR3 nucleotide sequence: TGCGCCAGCAGCCAATCCCGGTTAGGATGGGTCTACGAGCAGTACTTC. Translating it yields CASSQSRLGWVYEQYF.

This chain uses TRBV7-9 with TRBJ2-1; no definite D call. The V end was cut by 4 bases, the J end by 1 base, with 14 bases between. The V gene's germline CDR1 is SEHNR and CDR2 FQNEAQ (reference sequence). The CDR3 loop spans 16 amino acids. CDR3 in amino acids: CASSSSSAASYNEQFF. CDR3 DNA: TGTGCCAGCAGCTCAAGTTCGGCGGCTTCCTACAATGAGCAGTTCTTC.

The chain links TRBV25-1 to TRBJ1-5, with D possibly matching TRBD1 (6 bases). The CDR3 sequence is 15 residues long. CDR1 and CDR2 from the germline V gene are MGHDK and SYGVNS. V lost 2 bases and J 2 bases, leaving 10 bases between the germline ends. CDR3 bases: TGTGCCAGCAGTGAAGTGGGGGCGGGCAATCAGCCCCAGCATTTT. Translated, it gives CASSEVGAGNQPQHF.

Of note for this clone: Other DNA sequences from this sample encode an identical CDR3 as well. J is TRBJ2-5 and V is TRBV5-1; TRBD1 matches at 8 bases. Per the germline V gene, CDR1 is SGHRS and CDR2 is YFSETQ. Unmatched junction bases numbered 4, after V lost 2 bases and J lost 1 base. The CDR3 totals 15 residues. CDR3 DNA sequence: TGCGCCAGCAGCTTCTCTGGACAGGGCCAAGAGACCCAGTACTTC. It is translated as CASSFSGQGQETQYF.

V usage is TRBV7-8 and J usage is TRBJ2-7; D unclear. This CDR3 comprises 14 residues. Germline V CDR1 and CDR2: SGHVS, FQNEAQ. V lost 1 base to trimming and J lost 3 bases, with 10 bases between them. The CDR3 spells CASSLGLDRYEQYF. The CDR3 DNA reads TGTGCCAGCAGCTTAGGGCTAGACCGCTACGAGCAGTACTTC.

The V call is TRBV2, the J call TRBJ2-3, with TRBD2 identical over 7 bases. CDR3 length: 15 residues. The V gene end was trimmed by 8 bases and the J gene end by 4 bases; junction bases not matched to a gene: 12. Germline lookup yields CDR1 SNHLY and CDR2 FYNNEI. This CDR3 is CASGGGDGSADTQYF. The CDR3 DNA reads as TGTGCCAGCGGGGGAGGGGACGGGAGCGCAGATACGCAGTATTTT.

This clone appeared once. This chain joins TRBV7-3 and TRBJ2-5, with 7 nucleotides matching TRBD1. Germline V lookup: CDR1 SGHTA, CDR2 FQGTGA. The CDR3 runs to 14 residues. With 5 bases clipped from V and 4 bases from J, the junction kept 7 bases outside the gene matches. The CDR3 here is CASSQQGFGETQYF. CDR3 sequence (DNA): TGTGCCAGCAGCCAACAGGGGTTTGGAGAGACCCAGTACTTC.

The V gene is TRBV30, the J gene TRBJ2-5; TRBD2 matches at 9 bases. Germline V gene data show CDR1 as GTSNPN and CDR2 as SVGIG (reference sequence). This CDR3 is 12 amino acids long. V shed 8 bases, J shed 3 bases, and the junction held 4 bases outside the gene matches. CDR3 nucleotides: TGTGCCCTGCGGGGGGGGAAAGAGACCCAGTACTTC. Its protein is CALRGGKETQYF.

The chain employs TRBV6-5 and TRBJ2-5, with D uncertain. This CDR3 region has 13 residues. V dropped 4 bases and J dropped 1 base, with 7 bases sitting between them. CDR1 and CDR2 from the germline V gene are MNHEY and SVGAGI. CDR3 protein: CASSFYPQETQYF. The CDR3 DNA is TGTGCCAGCAGTTTCTACCCCCAAGAGACCCAGTACTTC.